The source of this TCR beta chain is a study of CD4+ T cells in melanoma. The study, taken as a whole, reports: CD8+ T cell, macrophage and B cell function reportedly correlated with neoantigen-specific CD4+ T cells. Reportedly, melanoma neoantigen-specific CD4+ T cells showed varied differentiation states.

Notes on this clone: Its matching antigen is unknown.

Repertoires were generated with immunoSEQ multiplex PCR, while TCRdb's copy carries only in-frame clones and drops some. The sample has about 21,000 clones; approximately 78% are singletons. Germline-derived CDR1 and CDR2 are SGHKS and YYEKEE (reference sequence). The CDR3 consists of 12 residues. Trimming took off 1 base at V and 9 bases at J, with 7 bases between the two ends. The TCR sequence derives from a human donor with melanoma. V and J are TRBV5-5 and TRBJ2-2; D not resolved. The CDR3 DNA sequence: TGTGCCAGCAGCTTGAACAACCGGGAGCTGTTTTTT. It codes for CASSLNNRELFF.